The next 14 T cell receptor beta chains were all read from a single sample in a study of blood T cell repertoires in COVID-19. TCRdb's copy holds only in-frame clones and misses some; the assay was immunoSEQ multiplex PCR. The data show roughly 29,000 clones, approximately 90% seen once. The sample comprised peripheral blood. The receptors were gathered from a human donor in a cohort sampled during active COVID-19.

The rearrangement joins TRBV13 to TRBJ1-1; D call uncertain. This CDR3 has 15 amino acids. The V end was cut by 4 bases, the J end by 2 bases, with 14 bases between. CDR1 is PRHDT and CDR2 is FYEKMQ in the germline V gene (reference sequence). The CDR3 reads CASSSLGLRNTEAFF. Here the CDR3 DNA reads TGTGCCAGCAGCTCTCTGGGCCTTCGCAACACTGAAGCTTTCTTT.

In DNA, the CDR3 is TGTGCCAGTAGTCGGACAGGGAGAATGGAGCCCCAGCATTTT. This sequence encodes CASSRTGRMEPQHF. The chain joins TRBV19 to TRBJ1-5, with 8 bases identical to TRBD1. The CDR3 has 14 residues. CDR1 and CDR2 from the germline V gene are LNHDA and SQIVND (reference sequence). Losses at the gene ends were 5 bases for V and 8 bases for J; bases not matched to a gene: 8.

The chain employs TRBV19 and TRBJ2-1; tentative D call: TRBD1 (6 bases). Germline CDR1 is LNHDA and CDR2 is SQIVND (reference sequence). Trimming took 6 bases from V and 5 from J, leaving 17 bases between them. This CDR3 is 15 amino acids long. CDR3 nucleotide sequence: TGTGCCAGTAGGCCTATCGACACAGGGAACAATGAGCAGTTCTTC. Protein sequence: CASRPIDTGNNEQFF.

V usage is TRBV10-3 and J usage is TRBJ1-1, with TRBD1 matching over 9 bases. The germline CDR1 and CDR2 sequences are ENHRY and SYGVKD. CDR3 size: 15 residues. V gave up 4 bases and J gave up 4 bases; unmatched junction bases: 7. The DNA for the CDR3 is TGTGCCATCAGTGGGGGACAGGGCCGTTTCACTGAAGCTTTCTTT. Encoded protein: CAISGGQGRFTEAFF.

This chain links TRBV11-3 with TRBJ1-1, with 7 bases lining up with TRBD1. V lost 5 bases to trimming and J lost 8 bases; unmatched junction nucleotides: 5. Germline assignment: CDR1 SGHNT and CDR2 YENEEA. CDR3 length: 12 residues. The CDR3 reads CASSLLQGEAFF. CDR3 sequence (DNA): TGTGCCAGCAGCCTATTACAGGGGGAAGCTTTCTTT.

This clone turned up a few times. The chain couples TRBV5-6 to TRBJ2-2; no firm D call. Germline CDR1 and CDR2: SGHDT and YYEEEE. V was shortened by 0 bases and J by 7 bases, with 4 bases between the two germline ends. This CDR3 is built from 12 residues. In DNA form, the CDR3 reads TGTGCCAGCAGCTTGGACGGCGGGGAGCTGTTTTTT. It encodes CASSLDGGELFF.

This chain joins TRBV6-6 and TRBJ2-1; the D gene is possibly TRBD1 (6 bases). Germline V CDR1 and CDR2: MNHNY, SVGAGI (reference sequence). The CDR3 covers 13 residues. Trimming left V 0 bases short and J 8 bases short, with 8 bases between. CDR3 loop: CASSYSSGDEQFF. For the CDR3, the DNA is TGTGCCAGCAGTTACTCGTCAGGGGATGAGCAGTTCTTC.

This clone was detected once. This chain connects TRBV5-4 to TRBJ2-5, with 10 bases identical to TRBD1. Per the germline V gene, CDR1 is SGHNT and CDR2 is YYREEE (reference sequence). The CDR3 is made up of 17 amino acids. The V and J ends lost 4 bases and 2 bases, in that order; junction bases with no gene match: 11. CDR3 nucleotide sequence: TGTGCCAGCAGCCAAACCTTTGGACAGGGGGTGCAAGAGACCCAGTACTTC. Translation gives CASSQTFGQGVQETQYF.

The V call is TRBV27, the J call TRBJ1-5; tentative D call: TRBD1 (5 bases). The ends were cut back, 5 bases at V and 5 bases at J, with 10 bases in the middle. The CDR3 runs to 13 residues. Looked up from germline, CDR1 is MNHEY and CDR2 is SMNVEV (reference sequence). CDR3 sequence (DNA): TGTGCCAGCAGTCAGCGGGGGGATCAGCCCCAGCATTTT. Amino acids: CASSQRGDQPQHF.

The chain employs TRBV11-2 and TRBJ2-5; TRBD1 aligns across 7 bases. CDR3 length equals 14 residues. Trimming took 5 bases from V and 4 from J; bases not matched to a gene: 7. From germline, CDR1 is SGHAT and CDR2 FQNNGV. The CDR3 DNA reads TGTGCCAGCAGCCCCCAGACAGGGCGAGAGACCCAGTACTTC. The encoded protein is CASSPQTGRETQYF.

J is TRBJ2-3 and V is TRBV19; 7 bases line up with TRBD2. The CDR3 sequence is 20 residues long. The germline gives CDR1 LNHDA, CDR2 SQIVND (reference sequence). V lost 5 bases, J lost 6 bases, and 26 bases stayed unmatched. CDR3 sequence reads: CASSGRLARLASPSHDTQYF. The CDR3 DNA reads as TGTGCCAGTAGTGGCAGACTAGCCCGACTAGCTTCCCCATCCCATGATACGCAGTATTTT.

The V gene is TRBV19, the J gene TRBJ2-1; 7 nucleotides line up with TRBD2. The CDR3 length is 15 residues. Trimming cost V 8 bases and J 7 bases; bases outside gene matches: 14. Germline loops: CDR1 LNHDA, CDR2 SQIVND (reference sequence). The CDR3 DNA is TGTGCCAGTCGGTCCGGGGGAGGGCTGGGGAATGAGCAGTTCTTC. This sequence encodes CASRSGGGLGNEQFF.

J is TRBJ2-3 and V is TRBV11-2, with 9 bases aligning to TRBD2. Germline loops: CDR1 SGHAT, CDR2 FQNNGV. The ends lost 1 base at V and 0 bases at J; junction bases unmatched: 8. The CDR3 loop spans 18 amino acids. This CDR3 reads CASSLVGSGGASTDTQYF. Written as DNA, the CDR3 is TGTGCCAGCAGCTTAGTAGGTAGCGGGGGCGCTAGCACAGATACGCAGTATTTT.

This clone was recorded a few times. This chain connects TRBV7-9 to TRBJ2-2; D unresolved. The germline CDR1 and CDR2 sequences are SEHNR and FQNEAQ (reference sequence). Trimming stripped 0 bases from V and 8 bases from J, with 13 bases between. This CDR3 has 15 residues. CDR3 amino acids: CASSLAQVYIGELFF. CDR3 nucleotide sequence: TGTGCCAGCAGCTTAGCCCAGGTATACATAGGGGAGCTGTTTTTT.